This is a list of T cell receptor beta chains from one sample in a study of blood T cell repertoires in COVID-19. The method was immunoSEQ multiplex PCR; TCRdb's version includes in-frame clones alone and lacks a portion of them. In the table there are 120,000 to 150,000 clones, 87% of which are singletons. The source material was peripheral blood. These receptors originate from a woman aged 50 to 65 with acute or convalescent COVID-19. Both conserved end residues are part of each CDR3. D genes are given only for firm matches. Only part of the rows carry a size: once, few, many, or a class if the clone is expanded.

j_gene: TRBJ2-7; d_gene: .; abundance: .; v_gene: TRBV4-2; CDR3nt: TGTGCCAGCAGCCTCAACCCCGGACACAAAGCCTACGAGCAGTACTTC; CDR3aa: CASSLNPGHKAYEQYF
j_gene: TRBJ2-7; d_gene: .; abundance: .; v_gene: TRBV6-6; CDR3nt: TGTGCCAGCAGTTACGGGGGACTGGACGACCTCTACGAGCAGTACTTC; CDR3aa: CASSYGGLDDLYEQYF
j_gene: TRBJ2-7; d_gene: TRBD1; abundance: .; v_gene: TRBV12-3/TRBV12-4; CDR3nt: TGTGCCAGCAGGGGGACAGCCTACGAGCAGTACTTC; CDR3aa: CASRGTAYEQYF
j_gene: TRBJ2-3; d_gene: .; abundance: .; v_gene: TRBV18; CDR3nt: TGTGCCAGCTCACCACCTGGGGGGTCCACAGATACGCAGTATTTT; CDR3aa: CASSPPGGSTDTQYF
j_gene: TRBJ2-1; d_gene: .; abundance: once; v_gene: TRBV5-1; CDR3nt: TGCGCCAGCAGCTTGGTGGGGAGCTCCTACAATGAGCAGTTCTTC; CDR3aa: CASSLVGSSYNEQFF
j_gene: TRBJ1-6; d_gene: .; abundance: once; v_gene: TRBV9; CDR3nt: TGTGCCAGCAGCGTTCTTACCCGGAATTCACCCCTCCACTTT; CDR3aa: CASSVLTRNSPLHF
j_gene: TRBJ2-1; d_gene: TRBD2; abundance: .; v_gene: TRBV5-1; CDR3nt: TGCGCCAGCGACACCAGCGGGGGTCGCACCAGTGAGCAGTTCTTC; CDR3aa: CASDTSGGRTSEQFF
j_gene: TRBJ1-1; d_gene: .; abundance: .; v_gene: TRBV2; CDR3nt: TGTGCCAGCAGTTCAGGCCGAAACACTGAAGCTTTCTTT; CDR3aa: CASSSGRNTEAFF
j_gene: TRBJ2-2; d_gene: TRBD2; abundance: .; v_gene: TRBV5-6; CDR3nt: TGTGCCAGCAGCGGGACTAGCTCTGAAACAGACACCGGGGAGCTGTTTTTT; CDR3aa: CASSGTSSETDTGELFF
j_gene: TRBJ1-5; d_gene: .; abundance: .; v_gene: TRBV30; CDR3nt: TGTGCCTGGAGTGTAGAAGGGGGTTGGAGCAATCAGCCCCAGCATTTT; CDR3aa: CAWSVEGGWSNQPQHF
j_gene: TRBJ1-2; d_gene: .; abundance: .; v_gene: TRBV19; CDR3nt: TGTGCCAGTAGTATCGACAGGAGCTCTAACTATGGCTACACCTTC; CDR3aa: CASSIDRSSNYGYTF
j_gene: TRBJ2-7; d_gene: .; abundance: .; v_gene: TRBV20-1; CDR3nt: TGCAGTGCTTGGGGGGGGCGAGAGCAGTACTTC; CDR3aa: CSAWGGREQYF
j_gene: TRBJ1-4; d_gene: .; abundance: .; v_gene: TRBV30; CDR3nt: TGTGCCTGGAGTGTACCAGCAACTAATGAAAAACTGTTTTTT; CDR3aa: CAWSVPATNEKLFF
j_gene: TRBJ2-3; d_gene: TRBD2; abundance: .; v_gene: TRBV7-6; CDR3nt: TGTGCCAGCAGCTACGGAGCGGGGGGAGCAGATACGCAGTATTTT; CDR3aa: CASSYGAGGADTQYF
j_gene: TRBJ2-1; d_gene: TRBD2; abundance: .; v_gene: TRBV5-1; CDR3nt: TGCGCCAGCAGCAGTCAGCGGGGTGAGCAGTTCTTC; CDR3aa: CASSSQRGEQFF
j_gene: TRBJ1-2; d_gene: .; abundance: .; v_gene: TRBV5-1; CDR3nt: TGCGCCAGCAGCTTGGCCGGGGGAGCTAACTATGGCTACACCTTC; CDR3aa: CASSLAGGANYGYTF
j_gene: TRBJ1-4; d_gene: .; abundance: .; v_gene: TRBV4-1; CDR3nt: TGCGCCAGCAGCCAAGGGACAGCAACTAATGAAAAACTGTTTTTT; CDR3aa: CASSQGTATNEKLFF
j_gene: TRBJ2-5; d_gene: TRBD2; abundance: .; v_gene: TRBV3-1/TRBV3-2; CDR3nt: TGTGCCAGCAGCCTTGGACGGCTAGCGGGAAAAGAGACCCAGTACTTC; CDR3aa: CASSLGRLAGKETQYF
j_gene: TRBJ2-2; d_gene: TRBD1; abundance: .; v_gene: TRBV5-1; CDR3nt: TGCGCCAGCAGCATGACAGGGGGGGACACCGGGGAGCTGTTTTTT; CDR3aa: CASSMTGGDTGELFF
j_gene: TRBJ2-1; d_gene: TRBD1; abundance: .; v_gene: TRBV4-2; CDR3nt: TGTGCCAGCAGCCAAGATAAACAGGGGGCCGTGCAGTTCTTC; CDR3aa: CASSQDKQGAVQFF
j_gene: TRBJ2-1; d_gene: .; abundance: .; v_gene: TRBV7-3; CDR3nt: TGTGCCAGCAGCGCACAGGGAGTCTACAATGAGCAGTTCTTC; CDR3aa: CASSAQGVYNEQFF
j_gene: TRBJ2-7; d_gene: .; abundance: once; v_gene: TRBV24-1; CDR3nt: TGTGCCACCAGTGACTCTTACAGGGACGAGCAGTACTTC; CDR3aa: CATSDSYRDEQYF
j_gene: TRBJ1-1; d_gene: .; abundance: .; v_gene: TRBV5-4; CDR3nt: TGTGCCAGCAGCGTACAGGGACTGAACACTGAAGCTTTCTTT; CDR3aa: CASSVQGLNTEAFF
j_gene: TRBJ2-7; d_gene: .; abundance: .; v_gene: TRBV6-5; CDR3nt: TGTGCCAGCACCCTAGAGGGTAACGAGCAGTACTTC; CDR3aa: CASTLEGNEQYF
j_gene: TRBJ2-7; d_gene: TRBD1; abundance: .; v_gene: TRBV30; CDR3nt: TGTGCCTGGAGTCCAATCCGGGACAGGGTGGACGAGCAGTACTTC; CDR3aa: CAWSPIRDRVDEQYF
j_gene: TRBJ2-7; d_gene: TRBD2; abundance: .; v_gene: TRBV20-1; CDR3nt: TGCAGTGCTAGTGCCCGGACTGCTAGCGGAGCTCTGGGAGGGGAGCAGTACTTC; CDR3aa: CSASARTASGALGGEQYF
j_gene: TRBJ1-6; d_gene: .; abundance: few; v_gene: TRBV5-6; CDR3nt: TGTGCCAGCAGCTCGGTCTATGGTTCACCCCTCCACTTT; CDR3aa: CASSSVYGSPLHF
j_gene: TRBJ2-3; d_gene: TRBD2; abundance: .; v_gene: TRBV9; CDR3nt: TGTGCCAGCAGCGCCGGCCGGACTAGCGGGAGCACAGATACGCAGTATTTT; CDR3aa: CASSAGRTSGSTDTQYF
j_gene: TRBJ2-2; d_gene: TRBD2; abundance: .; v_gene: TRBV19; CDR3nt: TGTGCCAGTAGCCGGGAGGGCCCTAGGACCGGGGAGCTGTTTTTT; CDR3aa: CASSREGPRTGELFF
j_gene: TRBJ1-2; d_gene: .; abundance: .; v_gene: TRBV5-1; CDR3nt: TGCGCCAGCAGCTTGGAGCGGGGCGCTCCGGGTGGCTACACCTTC; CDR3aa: CASSLERGAPGGYTF
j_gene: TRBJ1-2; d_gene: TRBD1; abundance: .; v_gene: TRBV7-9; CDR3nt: TGTGCCAGCAAGGGACAGGGGGTATCAGGGTATGGCTACACCTTC; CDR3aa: CASKGQGVSGYGYTF
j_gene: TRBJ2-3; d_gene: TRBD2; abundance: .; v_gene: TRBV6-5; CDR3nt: TGTGCCAGCGGGTCGACTAGCGGTGGATACGATACGCAGTATTTT; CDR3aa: CASGSTSGGYDTQYF
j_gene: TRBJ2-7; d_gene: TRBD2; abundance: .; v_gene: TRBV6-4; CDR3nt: TGTGCCAGCAGCCGAGCGGGGGACCCCTACGAGCAGTACTTC; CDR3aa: CASSRAGDPYEQYF
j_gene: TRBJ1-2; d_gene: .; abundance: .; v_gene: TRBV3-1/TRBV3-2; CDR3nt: TGTGCCAGCAGCCCCCTCCGGGACAATCTCAACTATGGCTACACCTTC; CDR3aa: CASSPLRDNLNYGYTF
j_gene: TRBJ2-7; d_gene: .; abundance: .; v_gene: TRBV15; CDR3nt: TGTGCCACCAGCAGAGATTCTGGCAGGACCTACGAGCAGTACTTC; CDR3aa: CATSRDSGRTYEQYF
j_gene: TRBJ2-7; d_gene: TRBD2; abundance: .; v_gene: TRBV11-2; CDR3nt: TGTGCCAGCAGCGACCCTAGCGGGGGGAGAGGAGAGCAGTACTTC; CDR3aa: CASSDPSGGRGEQYF
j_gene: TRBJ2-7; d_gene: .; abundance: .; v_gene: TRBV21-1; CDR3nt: TGTGCCAGCAGCAAAGAGGCGCGGGGCATCTACGAGCAGTACTTC; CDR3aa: CASSKEARGIYEQYF
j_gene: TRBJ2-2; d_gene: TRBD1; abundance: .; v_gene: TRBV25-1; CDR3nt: TGTGCCAGCAGCCCACCCCCCGGACAGGGGGCTATCTCCGGGGAGCTGTTTTTT; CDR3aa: CASSPPPGQGAISGELFF
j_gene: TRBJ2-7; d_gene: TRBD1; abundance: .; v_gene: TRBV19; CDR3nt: TGTGCCAGTAGTATGGTTCCAGGGGGCTACGAGCAGTACTTC; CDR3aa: CASSMVPGGYEQYF
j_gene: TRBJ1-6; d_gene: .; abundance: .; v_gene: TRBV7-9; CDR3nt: TGTGCCAGCAGCTTAGGTGGCAGGGGCAATTCACCCCTCCACTTT; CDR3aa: CASSLGGRGNSPLHF
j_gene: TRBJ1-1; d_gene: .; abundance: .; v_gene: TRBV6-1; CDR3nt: TGTGCCAGCAGTGAAGACCCACGGGGGATGAAAGCTTTCTTT; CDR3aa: CASSEDPRGMKAFF
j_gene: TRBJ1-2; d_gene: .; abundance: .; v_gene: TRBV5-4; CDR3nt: TGTGCCAGCAGCTCGGGGTTAGCTAACTATGGCTACACCTTC; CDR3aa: CASSSGLANYGYTF
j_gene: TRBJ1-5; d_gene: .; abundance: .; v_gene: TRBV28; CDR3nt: TGTGCCAGCAGTTTGTTGCCCCGGATGGGAGAACAGCCCCAGCATTTT; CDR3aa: CASSLLPRMGEQPQHF
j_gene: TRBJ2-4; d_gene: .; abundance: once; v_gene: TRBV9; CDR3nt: TGTGCCAGCAGCGTTGGGTCAGGGTACCACAAAAACATTCAGTACTTC; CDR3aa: CASSVGSGYHKNIQYF
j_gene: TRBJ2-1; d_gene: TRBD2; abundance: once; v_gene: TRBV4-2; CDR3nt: TGTGCCAGCAGCCAGGTGTTTGGGACTAGCGGAACCTACAATGAGCAGTTCTTC; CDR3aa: CASSQVFGTSGTYNEQFF
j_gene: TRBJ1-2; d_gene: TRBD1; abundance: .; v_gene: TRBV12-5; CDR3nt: TGTGCTAGTGGTTGGGGACAGGGGTTC; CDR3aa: CASGWGQGF
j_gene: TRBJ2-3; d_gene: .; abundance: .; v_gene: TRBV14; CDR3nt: TGTGCCAGCAGCCCCCTGTCTACGGGGAGCACAGATACGCAGTATTTT; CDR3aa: CASSPLSTGSTDTQYF
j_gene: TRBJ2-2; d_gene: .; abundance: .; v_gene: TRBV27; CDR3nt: TGTGCCAGCAGTTCCCCCCAGGGGGGCCTTAACACCGGGGAGCTGTTTTTT; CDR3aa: CASSSPQGGLNTGELFF
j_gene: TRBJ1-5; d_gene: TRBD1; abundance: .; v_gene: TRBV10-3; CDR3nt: TGTGCCATCAGTGAGGGGGGTAGGGGACAGGGAGGCAATCAGCCCCAGCATTTT; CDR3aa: CAISEGGRGQGGNQPQHF
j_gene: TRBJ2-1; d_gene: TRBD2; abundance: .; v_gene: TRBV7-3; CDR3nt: TGTGCCAGCAGCGCGCTTCTAGCGGGAGGGATGAATGAGCAGTTCTTC; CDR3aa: CASSALLAGGMNEQFF